The source of this TCR beta chain is a study of CD8 T cells in ankylosing spondylitis. Overall study findings and caveats: Relatively scarce in peripheral blood, disease-linked clones were CD8+. Ankylosing spondylitis blood seemed to carry a telltale TCR beta motif made of under 10 highly homologous variants. Reactive arthritis synovial fluid and blood were previously reported to contain some motif variants.

This clonotype has only a few counts. Its cognate antigen is unknown. Making use of molecular barcodes, quantitative 5'-RACE generated TCR beta libraries. Each CDR3 protein gets one entry after TCRdb re-called the 5' RACE reads with MiXCR. The data contain about 150,000 distinct CDR3 sequences, around 43% of them singletons. V lost 5 bases and J lost 0, with 15 bases in between. This CDR3 comprises 16 residues. Sequencing was carried out using synovial fluid, either unsorted or a sorted T cell fraction (not recorded which). V usage is TRBV12-3 or TRBV12-4 and J usage is TRBJ2-3; D is possibly TRBD1 (6 bases). The TCR was taken from a male donor with ankylosing spondylitis. Here the CDR3 DNA reads TGTGCCAGCAGTACGACCGGGACAACTAGCACAGATACGCAGTATTTT. Residues: CASSTTGTTSTDTQYF.